This T cell receptor (beta chain) was observed in a study of blood T cell repertoires in COVID-19. Study in general: Collection of acute and convalescent COVID-19 samples took place in the United States, Italy and Spain. PBMCs, B-cell-depleted T cells, or T cells provided the cDNA or gDNA that made up the material.

Profiled with immunoSEQ multiplex PCR; TCRdb holds only in-frame clones, not every one. This repertoire shows about 61,000 clones, roughly 87% found once; its top ten account for 4.5% to 5.5%. Per the germline V gene, CDR1 is SGHRS and CDR2 is YFSETQ. The V and J ends lost 4 bases and 0 bases respectively, with 10 bases between them. This CDR3 region has 14 residues. The sequence derives from a man older than 75 in a cohort sampled during active COVID-19. The rearrangement joins TRBV5-1 to TRBJ1-1, with D hard to call. The sample comprised peripheral blood. The CDR3 spells CASSPTPMNTEAFF. Written as DNA, the CDR3 is TGCGCCAGCAGCCCCACACCCATGAACACTGAAGCTTTCTTT.